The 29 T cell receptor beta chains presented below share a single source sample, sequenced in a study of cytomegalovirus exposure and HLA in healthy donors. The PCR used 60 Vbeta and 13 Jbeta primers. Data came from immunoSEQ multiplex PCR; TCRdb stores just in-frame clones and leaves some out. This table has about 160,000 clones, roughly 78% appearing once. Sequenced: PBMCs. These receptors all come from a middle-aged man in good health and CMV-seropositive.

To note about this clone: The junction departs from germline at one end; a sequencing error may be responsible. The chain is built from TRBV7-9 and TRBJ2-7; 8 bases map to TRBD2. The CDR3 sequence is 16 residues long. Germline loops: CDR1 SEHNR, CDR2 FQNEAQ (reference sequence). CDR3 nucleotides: TGTTCCAGCAGCTGGGGACCGGGGGGGCAGGGTTCCGAGCAGTACTTC. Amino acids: CSSSWGPGGQGSEQYF. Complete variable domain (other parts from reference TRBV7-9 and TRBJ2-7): DTGVSQNPRHKITKRGQNVTFRCDPISEHNRLYWYRQTLGQGPEFLTYFQNEAQLEKSRLLSDRFSAERPKGSFSTLEIQRTEQGDSAMYLCSSSWGPGGQGSEQYFGPGTRLTVT.

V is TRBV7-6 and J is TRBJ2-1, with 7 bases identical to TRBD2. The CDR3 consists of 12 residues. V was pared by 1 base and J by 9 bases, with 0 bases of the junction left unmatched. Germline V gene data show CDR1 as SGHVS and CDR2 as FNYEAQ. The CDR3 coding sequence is TGTGCCAGCAGCTTAGGGGGGGGTGAGCAGTTCTTC. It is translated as CASSLGGGEQFF.

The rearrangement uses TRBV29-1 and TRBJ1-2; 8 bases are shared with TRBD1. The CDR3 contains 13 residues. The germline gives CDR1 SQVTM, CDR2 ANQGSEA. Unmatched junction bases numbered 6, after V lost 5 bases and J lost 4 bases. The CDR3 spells CSVRDRMPYGYTF. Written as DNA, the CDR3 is TGCAGCGTTCGGGACAGGATGCCCTATGGCTACACCTTC.

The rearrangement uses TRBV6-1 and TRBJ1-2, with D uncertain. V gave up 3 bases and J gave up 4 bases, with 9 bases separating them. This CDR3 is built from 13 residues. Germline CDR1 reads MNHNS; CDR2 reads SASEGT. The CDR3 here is CASSERHTYGYTF. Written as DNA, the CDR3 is TGTGCCAGCAGTGAGAGACATACCTATGGCTACACCTTC.

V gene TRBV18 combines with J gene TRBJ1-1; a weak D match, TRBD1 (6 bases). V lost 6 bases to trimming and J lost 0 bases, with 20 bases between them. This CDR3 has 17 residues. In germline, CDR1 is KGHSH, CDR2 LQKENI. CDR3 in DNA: TGTGCCAGCTCTCGATACGGGACAAGGGGTATGAACACTGAAGCTTTCTTT. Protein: CASSRYGTRGMNTEAFF.

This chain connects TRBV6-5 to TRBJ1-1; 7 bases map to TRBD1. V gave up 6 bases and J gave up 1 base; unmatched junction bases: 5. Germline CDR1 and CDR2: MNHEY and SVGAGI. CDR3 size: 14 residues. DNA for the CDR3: TGTGCCAGCAGATACCGGGACAGGAACACTGAAGCTTTCTTT. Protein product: CASRYRDRNTEAFF.

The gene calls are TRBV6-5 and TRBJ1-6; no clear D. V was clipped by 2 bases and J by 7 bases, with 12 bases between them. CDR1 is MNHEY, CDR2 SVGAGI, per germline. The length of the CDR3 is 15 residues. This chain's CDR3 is CASSYTAAGNSPLHF. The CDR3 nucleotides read TGTGCCAGCAGTTACACGGCGGCGGGGAATTCACCCCTCCACTTT.

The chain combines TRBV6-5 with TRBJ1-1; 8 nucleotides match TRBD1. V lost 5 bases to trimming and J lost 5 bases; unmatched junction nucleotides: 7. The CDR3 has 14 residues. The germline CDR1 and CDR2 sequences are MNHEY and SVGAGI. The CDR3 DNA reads TGTGCCAGCAGTCAGAACAGGGGGTGGACTGAAGCTTTCTTT. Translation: CASSQNRGWTEAFF.

This chain's CDR3 is CASSEPFRTGNQPQHF. The CDR3 DNA sequence: TGTGCCAGCAGTGAGCCCTTTAGGACAGGGAATCAGCCCCAGCATTTT. The V and J genes are TRBV6-1 and TRBJ1-5; TRBD1 aligns across 8 bases. This CDR3 is built from 16 residues. Looked up from germline, CDR1 is MNHNS and CDR2 is SASEGT. V trimming: 3 bases; J trimming: 4 bases; junction bases outside the gene matches: 8.

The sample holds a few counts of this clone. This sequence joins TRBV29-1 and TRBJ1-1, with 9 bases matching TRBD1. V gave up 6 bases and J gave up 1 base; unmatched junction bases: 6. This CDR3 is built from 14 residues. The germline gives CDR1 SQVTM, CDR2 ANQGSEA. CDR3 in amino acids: CSVGQGVENTEAFF. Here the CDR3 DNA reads TGCAGCGTGGGACAGGGCGTGGAGAACACTGAAGCTTTCTTT.

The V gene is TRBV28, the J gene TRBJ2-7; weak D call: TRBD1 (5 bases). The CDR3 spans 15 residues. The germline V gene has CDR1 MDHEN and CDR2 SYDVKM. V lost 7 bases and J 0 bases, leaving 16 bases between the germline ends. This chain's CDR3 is CASTLPRASSYEQYF. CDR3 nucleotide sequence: TGTGCCAGCACCCTCCCCAGGGCGAGCTCCTACGAGCAGTACTTC.

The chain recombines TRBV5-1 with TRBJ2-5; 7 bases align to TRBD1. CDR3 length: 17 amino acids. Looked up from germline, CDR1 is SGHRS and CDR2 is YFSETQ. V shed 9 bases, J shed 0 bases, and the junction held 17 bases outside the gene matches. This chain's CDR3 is CATKLGQVGAHQETQYF. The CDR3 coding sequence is TGCGCCACCAAACTTGGACAGGTTGGGGCCCACCAAGAGACCCAGTACTTC.

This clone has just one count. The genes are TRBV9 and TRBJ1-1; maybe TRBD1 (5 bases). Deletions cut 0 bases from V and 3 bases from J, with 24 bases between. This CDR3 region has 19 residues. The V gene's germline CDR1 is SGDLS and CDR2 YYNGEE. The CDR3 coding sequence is TGTGCCAGCAGCGTAGGGAAGGGTAGGGGTTTTGGATCGGACACTGAAGCTTTCTTT. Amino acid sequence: CASSVGKGRGFGSDTEAFF.

The CDR3, as DNA: TGTGCCAGCAGCTTTCAGGCTAACCCCTCCTACGAGCAGTACTTC. The encoded protein is CASSFQANPSYEQYF. The V call is TRBV5-5, the J call TRBJ2-7; D gene ambiguous. This CDR3 is 15 amino acids long. CDR1 is SGHKS and CDR2 is YYEKEE in the germline V gene (reference sequence). Trimming stripped 2 bases from V and 0 bases from J, with 12 bases between. Full variable domain (rest looked up from reference TRBV5-5 and TRBJ2-7): DAGVTQSPTHLIKTRGQQVTLRCSPISGHKSVSWYQQVLGQGPQFIFQYYEKEERGRGNFPDRFSARQFPNYSSELNVNALLLGDSALYLCASSFQANPSYEQYFGPGTRLTVT.

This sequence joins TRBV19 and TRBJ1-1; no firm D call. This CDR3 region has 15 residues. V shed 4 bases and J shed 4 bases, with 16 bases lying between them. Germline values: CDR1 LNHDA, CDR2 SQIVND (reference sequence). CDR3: CASSTPDGRGTEAFF. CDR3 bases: TGTGCCAGTAGTACCCCGGACGGACGGGGCACTGAAGCTTTCTTT. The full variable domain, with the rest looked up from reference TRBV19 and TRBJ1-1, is DGGITQSPKYLFRKEGQNVTLSCEQNLNHDAMYWYRQDPGQGLRLIYYSQIVNDFQKGDIAEGYSVSREKKESFPLTVTSAQKNPTAFYLCASSTPDGRGTEAFFGQGTRLTVV.

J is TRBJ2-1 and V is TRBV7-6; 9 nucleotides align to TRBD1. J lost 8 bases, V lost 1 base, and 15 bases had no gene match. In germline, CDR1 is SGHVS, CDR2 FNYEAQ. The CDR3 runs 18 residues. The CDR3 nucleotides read TGTGCCAGCAGCTTAGGGGTTCAAACAGGGGGCCTGGTGGATGAGCAGTTCTTC. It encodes CASSLGVQTGGLVDEQFF.

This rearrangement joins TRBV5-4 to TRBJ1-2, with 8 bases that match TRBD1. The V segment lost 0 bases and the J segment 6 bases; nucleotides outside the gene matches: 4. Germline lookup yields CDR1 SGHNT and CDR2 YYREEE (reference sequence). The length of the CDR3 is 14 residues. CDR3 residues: CASSLDRGGDGYTF. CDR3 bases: TGTGCCAGCAGCTTGGACAGGGGGGGAGATGGCTACACCTTC.

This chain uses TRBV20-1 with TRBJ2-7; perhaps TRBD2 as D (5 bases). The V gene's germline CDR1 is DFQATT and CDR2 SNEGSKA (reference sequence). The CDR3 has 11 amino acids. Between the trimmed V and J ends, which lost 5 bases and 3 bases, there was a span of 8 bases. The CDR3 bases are TGCAGTGCTGCCCGGGACTACGAGCAGTACTTC. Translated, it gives CSAARDYEQYF.

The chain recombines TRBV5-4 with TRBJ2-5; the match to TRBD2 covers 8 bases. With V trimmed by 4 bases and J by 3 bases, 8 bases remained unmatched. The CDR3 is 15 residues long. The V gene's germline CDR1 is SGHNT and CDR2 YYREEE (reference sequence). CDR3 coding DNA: TGTGCCAGCAGCAGTCGGGGGCGGGGGGAAGAGACCCAGTACTTC. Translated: CASSSRGRGEETQYF. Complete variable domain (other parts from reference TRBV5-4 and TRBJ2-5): ETGVTQSPTHLIKTRGQQVTLRCSSQSGHNTVSWYQQALGQGPQFIFQYYREEENGRGNFPPRFSGLQFPNYSSELNVNALELDDSALYLCASSSRGRGEETQYFGPGTRLLVL.

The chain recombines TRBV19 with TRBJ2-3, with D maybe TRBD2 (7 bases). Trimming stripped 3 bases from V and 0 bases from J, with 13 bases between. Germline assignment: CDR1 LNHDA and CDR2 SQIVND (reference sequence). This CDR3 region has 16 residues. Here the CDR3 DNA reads TGTGCCAGTAGTATTAGGGGGGGGGCGAGCACAGATACGCAGTATTTT. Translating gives CASSIRGGASTDTQYF.

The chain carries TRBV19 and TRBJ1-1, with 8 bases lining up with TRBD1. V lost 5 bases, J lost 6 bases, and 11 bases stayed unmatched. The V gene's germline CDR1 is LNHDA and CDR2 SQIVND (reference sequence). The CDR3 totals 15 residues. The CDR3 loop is CASSLGSGGWPEAFF. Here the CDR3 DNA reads TGTGCCAGTAGTCTGGGATCAGGGGGCTGGCCTGAAGCTTTCTTT.

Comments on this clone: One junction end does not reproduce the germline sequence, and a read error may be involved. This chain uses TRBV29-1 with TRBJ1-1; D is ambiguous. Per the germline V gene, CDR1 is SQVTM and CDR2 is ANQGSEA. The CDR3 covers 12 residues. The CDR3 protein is CSVEVENPEAFF. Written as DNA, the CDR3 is TGCAGCGTTGAAGTAGAGAACCCTGAAGCTTTCTTT.

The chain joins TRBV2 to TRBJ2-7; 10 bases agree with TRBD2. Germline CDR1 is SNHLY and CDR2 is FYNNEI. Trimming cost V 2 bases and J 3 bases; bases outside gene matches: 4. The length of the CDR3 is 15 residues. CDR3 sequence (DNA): TGTGCCAGCAGTGAACTGAGCGGGGGGGTCTACGAGCAGTACTTC. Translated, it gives CASSELSGGVYEQYF.

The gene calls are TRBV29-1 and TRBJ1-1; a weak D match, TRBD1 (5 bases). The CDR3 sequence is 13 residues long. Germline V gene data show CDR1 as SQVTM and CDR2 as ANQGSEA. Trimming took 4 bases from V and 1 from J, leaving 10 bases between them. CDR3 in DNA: TGCAGCGTTGGGAACCAGGGGAACACTGAAGCTTTCTTT. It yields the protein CSVGNQGNTEAFF.

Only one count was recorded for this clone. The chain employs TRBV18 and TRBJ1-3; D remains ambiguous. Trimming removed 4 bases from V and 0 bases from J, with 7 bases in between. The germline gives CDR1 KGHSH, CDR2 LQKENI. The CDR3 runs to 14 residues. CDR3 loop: CASSLQSSGNTIYF. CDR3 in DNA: TGTGCCAGCTCACTACAAAGCTCTGGAAACACCATATATTTT.

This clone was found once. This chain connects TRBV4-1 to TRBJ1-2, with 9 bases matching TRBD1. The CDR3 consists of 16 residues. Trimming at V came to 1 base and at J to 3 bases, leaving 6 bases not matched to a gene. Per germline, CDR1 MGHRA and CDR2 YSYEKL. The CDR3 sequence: CASSQVLGDRDYGYTF. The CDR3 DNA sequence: TGCGCCAGCAGCCAAGTCCTCGGGGACAGGGACTATGGCTACACCTTC.

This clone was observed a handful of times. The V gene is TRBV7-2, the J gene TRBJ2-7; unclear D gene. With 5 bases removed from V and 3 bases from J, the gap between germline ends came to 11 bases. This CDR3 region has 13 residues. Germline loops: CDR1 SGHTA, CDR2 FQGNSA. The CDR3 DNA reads TGTGCCAGCAGCCATACGGCAGGCTACGAGCAGTACTTC. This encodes CASSHTAGYEQYF.

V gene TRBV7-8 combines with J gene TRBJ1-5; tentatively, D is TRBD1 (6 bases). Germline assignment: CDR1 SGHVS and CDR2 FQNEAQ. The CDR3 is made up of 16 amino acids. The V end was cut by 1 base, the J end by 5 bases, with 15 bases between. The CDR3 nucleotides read TGTGCCAGCAGCTTAGATCCCAACAGGGATGATCAGCCCCAGCATTTT. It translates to CASSLDPNRDDQPQHF.

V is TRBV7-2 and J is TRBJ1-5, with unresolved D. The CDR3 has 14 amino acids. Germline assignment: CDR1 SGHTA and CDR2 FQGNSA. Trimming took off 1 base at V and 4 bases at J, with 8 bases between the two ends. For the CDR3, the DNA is TGTGCCAGCAGCTTAGAGTTGCAGAATCAGCCCCAGCATTTT. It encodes CASSLELQNQPQHF.